The sequence of this TCR beta chain was determined in a study of blood T cells in healthy people across ages. The germline gives CDR1 KGHSH, CDR2 LQKENI. Trimming cost V 5 bases and J 3 bases; bases outside gene matches: 8. CDR3 length: 15 amino acids. Findings and limits, study-wide: The study could not conclusively compare naive and antigen-experienced cells, given its unsorted PBMCs. Investigators viewed diversity estimates from one million T cells as underestimates, the study reported. When set beside aged donors, long-lived donors presented more naive CD4+ cells and higher diversity.

This clonotype has more than one count but fewer than ten. Antigen: not known. Total RNA was extracted at no less than 5.5 micrograms per sample. Primers used in a second PCR of about 7 to 12 cycles were a sample-barcoded 5' primer and a J-beta primer mix. Each CDR3 protein gets one entry after TCRdb re-called the 5' RACE reads with MiXCR. The sample consists of more than 1.4 million distinct CDR3 sequences, 42% of them appearing once. The sequence was collected from a woman under 30 in good health. The gene calls are TRBV18 and TRBJ2-7, with TRBD2 matching 9 bases. The sequencing input was blood. In DNA form, the CDR3 reads TGTGCCAGCTCATCTAGCGGGGCGACCCTCTACGAGCAGTACTTC. This sequence encodes CASSSSGATLYEQYF. The full variable domain, in which reference TRBV18 and TRBJ2-7 provide the parts outside the CDR3, is NAGVMQNPRHLVRRRGQEARLRCSPMKGHSHVYWYRQLPEEGLKFMVYLQKENIIDESGMPKERFSAEFPKEGPSILRIQQVVRGDSAAYFCASSSSGATLYEQYFGPGTRLTVT.